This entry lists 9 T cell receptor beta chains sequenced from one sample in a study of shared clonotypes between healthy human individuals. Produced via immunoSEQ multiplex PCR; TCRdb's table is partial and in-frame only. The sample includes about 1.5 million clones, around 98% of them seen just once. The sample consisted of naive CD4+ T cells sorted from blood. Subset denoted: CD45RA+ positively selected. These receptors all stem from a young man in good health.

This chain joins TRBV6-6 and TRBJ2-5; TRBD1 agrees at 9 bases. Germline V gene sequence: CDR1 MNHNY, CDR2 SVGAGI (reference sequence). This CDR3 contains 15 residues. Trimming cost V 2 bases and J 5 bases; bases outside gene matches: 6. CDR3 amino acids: CASSYQGQGGETQYF. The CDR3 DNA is TGTGCCAGCAGTTACCAGGGACAGGGTGGGGAGACCCAGTACTTC.

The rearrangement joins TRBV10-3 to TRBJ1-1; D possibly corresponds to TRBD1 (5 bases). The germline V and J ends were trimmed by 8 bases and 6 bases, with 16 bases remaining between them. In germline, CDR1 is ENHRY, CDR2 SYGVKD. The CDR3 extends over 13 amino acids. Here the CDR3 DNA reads TGTGCCATCGCGTTAGGGGAGCTCGCTGAAGCTTTCTTT. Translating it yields CAIALGELAEAFF.

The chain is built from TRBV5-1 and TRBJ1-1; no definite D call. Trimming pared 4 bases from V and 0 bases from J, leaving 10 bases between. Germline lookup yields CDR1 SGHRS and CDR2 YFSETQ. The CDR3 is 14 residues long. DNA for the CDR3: TGCGCCAGCAGCCCTGTGCAGATGAACACTGAAGCTTTCTTT. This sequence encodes CASSPVQMNTEAFF.

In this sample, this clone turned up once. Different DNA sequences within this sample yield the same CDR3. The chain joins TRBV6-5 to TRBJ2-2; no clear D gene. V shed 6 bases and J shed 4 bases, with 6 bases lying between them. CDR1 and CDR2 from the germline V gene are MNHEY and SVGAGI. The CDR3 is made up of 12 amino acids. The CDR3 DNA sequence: TGTGCCAGCAGCTCACTCACCGGGGAGCTGTTTTTT. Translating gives CASSSLTGELFF.

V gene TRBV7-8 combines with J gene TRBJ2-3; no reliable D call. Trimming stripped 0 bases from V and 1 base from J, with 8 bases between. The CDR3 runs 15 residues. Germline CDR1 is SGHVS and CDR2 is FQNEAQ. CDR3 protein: CASSLADGRTDTQYF. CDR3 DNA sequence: TGTGCCAGCAGCTTAGCCGACGGACGCACAGATACGCAGTATTTT. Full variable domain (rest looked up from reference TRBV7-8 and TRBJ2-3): GAGVSQSPRYKVAKRGQDVALRCDPISGHVSLFWYQQALGQGPEFLTYFQNEAQLDKSGLPSDRFFAERPEGSVSTLKIQRTQQEDSAVYLCASSLADGRTDTQYFGPGTRLTVL.

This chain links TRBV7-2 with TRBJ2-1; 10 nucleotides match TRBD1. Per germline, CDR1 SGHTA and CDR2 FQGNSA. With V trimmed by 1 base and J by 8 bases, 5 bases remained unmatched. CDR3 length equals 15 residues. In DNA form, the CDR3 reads TGTGCCAGCAGCTTAGTCGGACAGGGGGTTCATGAGCAGTTCTTC. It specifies CASSLVGQGVHEQFF.

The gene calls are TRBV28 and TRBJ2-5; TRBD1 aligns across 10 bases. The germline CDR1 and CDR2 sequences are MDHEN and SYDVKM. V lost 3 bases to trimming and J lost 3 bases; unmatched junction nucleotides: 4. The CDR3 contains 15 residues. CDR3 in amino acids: CASSFWDRGEETQYF. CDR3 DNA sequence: TGTGCCAGCAGTTTCTGGGACAGGGGAGAAGAGACCCAGTACTTC.

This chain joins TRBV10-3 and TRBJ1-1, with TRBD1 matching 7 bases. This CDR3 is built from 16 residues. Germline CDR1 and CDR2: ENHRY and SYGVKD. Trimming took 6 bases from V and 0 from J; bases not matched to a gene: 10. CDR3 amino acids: CAISLTPDRVNTEAFF. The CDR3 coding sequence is TGTGCCATCAGCTTGACCCCAGACAGGGTGAACACTGAAGCTTTCTTT.

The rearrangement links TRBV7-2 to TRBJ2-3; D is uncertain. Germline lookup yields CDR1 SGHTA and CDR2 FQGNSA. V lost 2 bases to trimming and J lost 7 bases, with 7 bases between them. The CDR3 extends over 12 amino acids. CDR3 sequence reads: CASSLWRNTQYF. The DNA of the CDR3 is TGTGCCAGCAGCTTATGGCGAAATACGCAGTATTTT.